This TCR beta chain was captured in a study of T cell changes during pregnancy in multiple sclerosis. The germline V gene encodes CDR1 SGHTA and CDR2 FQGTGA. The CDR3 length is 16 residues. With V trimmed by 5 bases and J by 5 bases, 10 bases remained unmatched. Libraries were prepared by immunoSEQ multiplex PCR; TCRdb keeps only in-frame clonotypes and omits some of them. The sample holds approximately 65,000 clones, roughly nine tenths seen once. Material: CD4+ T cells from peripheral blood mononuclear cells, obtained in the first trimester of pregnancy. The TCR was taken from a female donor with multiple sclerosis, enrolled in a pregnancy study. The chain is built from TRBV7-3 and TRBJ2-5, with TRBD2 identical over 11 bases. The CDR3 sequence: CASSANSGGAWETQYF. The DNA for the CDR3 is TGTGCCAGCAGCGCTAATAGCGGGGGGGCTTGGGAGACCCAGTACTTC.